This TCR beta chain derives from a study of cytomegalovirus exposure and HLA in healthy donors. Turning to this clone: Its antigen is currently unknown.

The study ran its PCR with 60 Vbeta and 13 Jbeta primers. TCRdb keeps only in-frame clones here, not all; method: immunoSEQ multiplex PCR. This repertoire includes about 200,000 clones. General study points: Rarity marked most TCR sequences, yet some public TCRs occurred in many donors.

Per the germline V gene, CDR1 is MNHEY and CDR2 is SMNVEV (reference sequence). V shed 5 bases, J shed 8 bases, and the junction held 7 bases outside the gene matches. This CDR3 is 13 amino acids long. Sequencing input: PBMCs. The V call is TRBV27, the J call TRBJ1-2; 8 bases align to TRBD1. The receptor was derived from a boy under 18 in good health and CMV-seronegative. The CDR3 region is CASSPGTGDGYTF. CDR3 bases: TGTGCCAGCAGTCCCGGGACAGGCGACGGCTACACCTTC.